This T cell receptor beta chain was retrieved from a study of cytomegalovirus exposure and HLA in healthy donors. The CDR3 consists of 14 residues. J was trimmed by 4 bases and V by 5 bases; bases with no gene match: 7. The PCR employed 60 Vbeta primers together with 13 Jbeta primers. The method was immunoSEQ multiplex PCR; TCRdb's version includes in-frame clones alone and lacks a portion of them. The repertoire has about 220,000 clones, approximately 82% of them found once; the top ten carry approximately 0.63%. This clone was counted only a few times. Its antigen is not identified. Study findings and constraints: Being indistinguishable, some V segments were excluded, TRBV6-2 and TRBV6-3 among them. The authors listed some 150 TCR beta chains as cytomegalovirus-associated.

Healthy bone marrow donors made up the donor group. The sequence was obtained from a man aged 18-30 years in good health and CMV-seronegative. Sequencing was done on a sample of PBMCs. The genes are TRBV23-1 and TRBJ1-2, with TRBD1 identical over 7 bases. TRBV23-1 is reported as an ORF; its role is uncertain. This CDR3 reads CASSSPGQPYGYTF. The CDR3 coding sequence is TGCGCCAGCAGTTCTCCGGGACAGCCCTATGGCTACACCTTC.